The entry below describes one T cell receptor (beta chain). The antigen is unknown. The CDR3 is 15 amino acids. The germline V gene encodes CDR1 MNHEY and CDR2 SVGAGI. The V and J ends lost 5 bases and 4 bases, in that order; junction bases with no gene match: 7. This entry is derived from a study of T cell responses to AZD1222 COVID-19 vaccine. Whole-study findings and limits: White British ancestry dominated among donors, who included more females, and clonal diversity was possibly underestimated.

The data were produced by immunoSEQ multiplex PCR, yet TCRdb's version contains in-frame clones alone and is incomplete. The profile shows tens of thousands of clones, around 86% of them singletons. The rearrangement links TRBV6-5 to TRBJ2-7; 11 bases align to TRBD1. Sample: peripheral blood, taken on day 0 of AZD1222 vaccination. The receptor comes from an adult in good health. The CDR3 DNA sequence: TGTGCCAGCAGTCAAACCGGGACAGGGGGGTACGAGCAGTACTTC. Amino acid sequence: CASSQTGTGGYEQYF.